A single sample is the source of the 25 T cell receptor beta chains below, sequenced in a study of cytomegalovirus exposure and HLA in healthy donors (dated by TCRdb to 2017 to 2019). The protocol used for the library was the immunoSEQ multiplex PCR assay. For the multiplex PCR, a mixture combining 60 forward primers for TCR Vbeta segments and 13 reverse primers for TCR Jbeta segments was used. TCRdb stores this immuneACCESS table with in-frame sequences only. Part of the clones is absent; in the studies checked, under half of the shortfall reflects unresolved V genes, and no reason is known for the rest. Counted in this sample were some 100,000 clones; 70% to 80% of them appeared once. The ten biggest clones cover around a tenth of the sample. Material: PBMCs. The receptors were gathered from a woman aged 50 to 60 in good health and CMV-seropositive.

J is TRBJ2-1 and V is TRBV7-7; perhaps TRBD2 as D (6 bases). Trimming cost V 5 bases and J 2 bases, with 13 bases left between them. The CDR3 is made up of 15 amino acids. Germline assignment: CDR1 SSHAT and CDR2 FNYEAQ (reference sequence). In nucleotides, the CDR3 is TGTGCCAGCAGCCTGGGGCTAGCGACCTACAATGAGCAGTTCTTC. Its protein product is CASSLGLATYNEQFF.

The chain uses TRBV27 and TRBJ2-5, with D tentatively TRBD1 (6 bases). CDR1 and CDR2 from the germline V gene are MNHEY and SMNVEV (reference sequence). CDR3 length: 13 amino acids. The V and J ends lost 6 bases and 5 bases respectively, with 13 bases between them. In DNA, the CDR3 is TGTGCCAGCAGAGACAGGTTGACGGAGACCCAGTACTTC. Amino acid sequence: CASRDRLTETQYF.

V gene TRBV6-1 combines with J gene TRBJ2-7; 9 bases fit TRBD1. Germline CDR1 reads MNHNS; CDR2 reads SASEGT. V lost 2 bases and J lost 2; bases outside the gene matches: 4. CDR3 length: 15 amino acids. CDR3 residues: CASSEYRGQAYEQYF. CDR3 bases: TGTGCCAGCAGTGAATACAGGGGGCAGGCCTACGAGCAGTACTTC.

This clone was detected once. The chain has TRBV10-1 and TRBJ2-2, with a possible D match to TRBD1 (6 bases). Germline V lookup: CDR1 WNHNN, CDR2 SYGVQD (reference sequence). The CDR3 consists of 16 residues. Trimming removed 6 bases at V and 3 bases at J, with 17 bases between. The CDR3, as DNA: TGCGCCAGCAGAGAGCTCCCGGACAGATACACCGGGGAGCTGTTTTTT. Translation: CASRELPDRYTGELFF.

The chain is built from TRBV10-3 and TRBJ1-4, with D possibly being TRBD1 (5 bases). The CDR3 is made up of 16 amino acids. V dropped 2 bases and J dropped 0 bases, with 10 bases sitting between them. Germline V CDR1 and CDR2: ENHRY, SYGVKD. CDR3 nucleotides: TGTGCCATCAGTGAGAAGGGGCCTGCAACTAATGAAAAACTGTTTTTT. The encoded protein is CAISEKGPATNEKLFF.

CDR3 sequence: CASSLTSGAYEQYF. The CDR3 DNA reads as TGTGCCAGCAGCTTAACTAGCGGAGCCTACGAGCAGTACTTC. This rearrangement joins TRBV7-2 to TRBJ2-7; TRBD2 agrees at 8 bases. The germline gives CDR1 SGHTA, CDR2 FQGNSA. The CDR3 has 14 amino acids. Losses at the gene ends were 2 bases for V and 2 bases for J; bases not matched to a gene: 2.

The CDR3 here is CASSPQGYYGYTF. CDR3 nucleotides: TGTGCCAGTAGTCCACAGGGGTACTATGGCTACACCTTC. This chain joins TRBV19 and TRBJ1-2; 7 bases align to TRBD1. This CDR3 region has 13 residues. The trim removed 5 bases at V and 3 bases at J, leaving 3 bases unmatched. Germline V gene lookup returns CDR1 LNHDA and CDR2 SQIVND (reference sequence).

CDR3 loop: CASSEISTDTQYF. The CDR3 region has the DNA TGCGCCAGCAGTGAAATAAGCACAGATACGCAGTATTTT. The V and J genes are TRBV10-1 and TRBJ2-3; D is ambiguous. There are 13 residues in the CDR3. V dropped 3 bases and J dropped 0 bases, with 4 bases sitting between them. Germline CDR1 and CDR2: WNHNN and SYGVQD (reference sequence).

The rearrangement uses TRBV7-8 and TRBJ2-5; 12 nucleotides agree with TRBD2. The J segment lost 2 bases and the V segment lost 5 bases, leaving 9 bases of the junction unmatched. The CDR3 length is 17 residues. Germline CDR1 SGHVS, CDR2 FQNEAQ. CDR3 DNA: TGTGCCAGCAGCGTCGCTAGCGGGAGGGTTCGTCAAGAGACCCAGTACTTC. Protein: CASSVASGRVRQETQYF.

With regard to this clone: A read error may produce the germline difference seen at one junction end. This chain joins TRBV15 and TRBJ1-3; no firm D call. The CDR3 spans 14 residues. Looked up from germline, CDR1 is LNHNV and CDR2 is YYDKDF (reference sequence). CDR3 sequence (DNA): TGTGCCACCAGTAGAGATTACTCTGGAAACACCATATATTTT. This sequence encodes CATSRDYSGNTIYF.

The chain is built from TRBV7-2 and TRBJ2-3; TRBD2 agrees at 9 bases. Germline assignment: CDR1 SGHTA and CDR2 FQGNSA. After removal of 3 bases from V and 0 bases from J, the junction contained 10 bases not matched to a gene. The CDR3 spans 18 residues. This CDR3 reads CASSFPSGNYPSTDTQYF. The CDR3 coding sequence is TGTGCCAGCAGCTTCCCTAGCGGGAATTATCCTAGCACAGATACGCAGTATTTT.

CDR3 amino acids: CASSRPGQGPNEQYF. The CDR3 bases are TGTGCCAGCAGTCGCCCGGGACAGGGGCCGAACGAGCAGTACTTC. The chain joins TRBV2 to TRBJ2-7; 10 bases match TRBD1. J gave up 5 bases and V 5 bases, and 9 bases lay outside the gene matches. Per germline, CDR1 SNHLY and CDR2 FYNNEI. The CDR3 totals 15 residues.

The chain links TRBV6-5 to TRBJ1-1, with 9 bases identical to TRBD1. The CDR3 runs to 12 residues. Germline-derived CDR1 and CDR2 are MNHEY and SVGAGI. The V segment lost 5 bases and the J segment 14 bases; nucleotides outside the gene matches: 9. The CDR3 sequence is CASSPRQGECFF. CDR3 sequence (DNA): TGTGCCAGCAGTCCGAGACAGGGGGAATGCTTCTTT.

V is TRBV7-9 and J is TRBJ2-5; D is perhaps TRBD1 (5 bases). V was trimmed by 3 bases and J by 4 bases, leaving 9 bases between them. From germline, CDR1 is SEHNR and CDR2 FQNEAQ (reference sequence). CDR3 length: 13 amino acids. The CDR3 loop reads CASSLTGAETQYF. The DNA of the CDR3 is TGTGCCAGCAGCTTGACTGGGGCAGAGACCCAGTACTTC.

This clone was counted a single time. This chain links TRBV19 with TRBJ2-1; no reliable D call. Trimming removed 9 bases from V and 0 bases from J, with 15 bases in between. This CDR3 region has 15 residues. Germline CDR1 LNHDA, CDR2 SQIVND (reference sequence). CDR3 sequence (DNA): TGTGCCAGCAAGAAAGACTTGGGCTCCTACAATGAGCAGTTCTTC. Translated, it gives CASKKDLGSYNEQFF.

The chain links TRBV27 to TRBJ2-3, with D perhaps matching TRBD1 (6 bases). Trimming left V 1 base short and J 2 bases short, with 13 bases between. The CDR3 is 16 amino acids. Germline V lookup: CDR1 MNHEY, CDR2 SMNVEV (reference sequence). CDR3 protein: CASSLYVTGLTDTQYF. The CDR3, as DNA: TGTGCCAGCAGTTTATACGTGACAGGCCTCACAGATACGCAGTATTTT.

V usage is TRBV5-4 and J usage is TRBJ2-1; D gene uncertain. V lost 4 bases and J lost 6, with 14 bases in between. The CDR3 has 14 residues. CDR1 SGHNT and CDR2 YYREEE come from the germline V gene (reference sequence). The CDR3 nucleotides read TGTGCCAGCAGCCCCCGCGATAATGGCAATGAGCAGTTCTTC. This sequence encodes CASSPRDNGNEQFF.

This sequence joins TRBV5-1 and TRBJ1-2; TRBD1 agrees at 7 bases. Germline V CDR1 and CDR2: SGHRS, YFSETQ. The CDR3 extends over 15 amino acids. The V gene end was trimmed by 4 bases and the J gene end by 8 bases; junction bases not matched to a gene: 14. The CDR3 sequence: CASSASGTDHEGYTF. The CDR3 DNA is TGCGCCAGCAGCGCCTCCGGGACAGACCATGAAGGCTACACCTTC.

This chain uses TRBV30 with TRBJ1-2; the D is unclear. In germline, CDR1 is GTSNPN, CDR2 SVGIG (reference sequence). V gave up 3 bases and J gave up 0 bases, with 8 bases separating them. This CDR3 contains 13 residues. As DNA, the CDR3 is TGTGCCTGGAGGCCAGGCGCTAACTATGGCTACACCTTC. Its protein product is CAWRPGANYGYTF.

The CDR3 reads CASSVGQGPSDGYTF. CDR3 sequence (DNA): TGCGCCAGCAGCGTCGGACAGGGCCCATCGGATGGCTACACCTTC. The chain employs TRBV5-1 and TRBJ1-2; 8 nucleotides match TRBD1. There are 15 residues in the CDR3. CDR1 and CDR2 from the germline V gene are SGHRS and YFSETQ. Trimming took 4 bases from V and 6 from J; bases not matched to a gene: 11.

The chain uses TRBV7-2 and TRBJ2-2; no clear D. Trimming cost V 5 bases and J 0 bases, with 10 bases left between them. Germline V gives CDR1 SGHTA, CDR2 FQGNSA. The CDR3 contains 15 residues. CDR3 sequence: CASSPVLSNTGELFF. CDR3 DNA: TGTGCCAGCAGCCCAGTCTTATCGAACACCGGGGAGCTGTTTTTT.

The CDR3 region is CASSWDRVGYTF. CDR3 in DNA: TGTGCCAGCAGTTGGGACAGGGTTGGCTACACCTTC. V is TRBV27 and J is TRBJ1-2; 9 bases fit TRBD1. The CDR3 is 12 residues long. After removal of 4 bases from V and 7 bases from J, the junction contained 1 base not matched to a gene. Germline V CDR1 and CDR2: MNHEY, SMNVEV (reference sequence).

This CDR3 reads CASSAPGTDEAFF. In DNA form, the CDR3 reads TGTGCCAGCAGTGCACCCGGGACAGATGAAGCTTTCTTT. The chain has TRBV6-1 and TRBJ1-1, with 7 bases matching TRBD1. The CDR3 loop spans 13 amino acids. Looked up from germline, CDR1 is MNHNS and CDR2 is SASEGT. Trimming took 4 bases from V and 7 from J; bases not matched to a gene: 6.

The gene calls are TRBV5-1 and TRBJ2-3; TRBD1 aligns across 9 bases. Per the germline V gene, CDR1 is SGHRS and CDR2 is YFSETQ. Trimming at V came to 1 base and at J to 5 bases, leaving 5 bases not matched to a gene. This CDR3 is built from 15 residues. DNA for the CDR3: TGCGCCAGCAGCTTGACAGGGGGCTTGGAAGATACGCAGTATTTT. It yields the protein CASSLTGGLEDTQYF.

V gene TRBV5-4 combines with J gene TRBJ2-1, with 8 bases lining up with TRBD2. This CDR3 is 19 amino acids long. Germline trimming cut 4 bases from V and 0 bases from J; bases unmatched to any gene: 15. The germline CDR1 and CDR2 sequences are SGHNT and YYREEE (reference sequence). The chain's CDR3 is CASSPLVGSGGSSYNEQFF. DNA of the CDR3: TGTGCCAGCAGCCCACTGGTTGGAAGCGGGGGATCCTCCTACAATGAGCAGTTCTTC.